The 8 T cell receptor beta chains below come from one sample, sequenced in a study of OX40 agonist ivuxolimab in advanced cancers. The library was obtained by the immunoSEQ multiplex PCR assay. TCRdb stores this immuneACCESS table with in-frame sequences only. Part of the clones is absent; in the studies checked, under half of the shortfall reflects unresolved V genes, and no reason is known for the rest. Within this sample are approximately 20,000 clones, with around nine tenths of them counted one time only. The biggest ten clones account for roughly 25% of the sample. The specimen comprised CD4+ or CD8+ T cells sorted from blood, sampled in a trial of the OX40 agonist ivuxolimab. The receptors originated from an adult with an advanced solid tumor such as melanoma, head and neck, liver or kidney cancer.

The V call is TRBV10-2, the J call TRBJ1-1; possible D gene TRBD1, 6 bases. V lost 8 bases, J lost 3 bases, and 13 bases lay in between. The germline V gene encodes CDR1 WSHSY and CDR2 SAAADI. The CDR3 runs to 13 residues. In DNA form, the CDR3 reads TGCGCCAGCGGTTGGGGGCTCGACACTGAAGCTTTCTTT. As protein: CASGWGLDTEAFF.

This clone turned up a few times. The chain recombines TRBV7-9 with TRBJ1-1; D possibly corresponds to TRBD1 (5 bases). The V gene's germline CDR1 is SEHNR and CDR2 FQNEAQ (reference sequence). Trimming pared 4 bases from V and 7 bases from J, leaving 16 bases between. The CDR3 totals 14 residues. The chain's CDR3 is CASSSFDSKVEAFF. The DNA of the CDR3 is TGTGCCAGCAGCTCATTTGACAGTAAAGTTGAAGCTTTCTTT.

In this sample, this clone turned up once. The chain couples TRBV4-2 to TRBJ1-2; 8 bases are shared with TRBD1. The V segment lost 8 bases and the J segment 4 bases; nucleotides outside the gene matches: 9. CDR1 is LGHNA and CDR2 is YNFKEQ in the germline V gene. The CDR3 spans 14 residues. CDR3 nucleotides: TGTGCCAGCGACGACAGGGGAGTCGGCTATGGCTACACCTTC. Encoded protein: CASDDRGVGYGYTF.

The chain recombines TRBV9 with TRBJ1-1; 8 nucleotides match TRBD1. In germline, CDR1 is SGDLS, CDR2 YYNGEE. The CDR3 is 15 amino acids. V gave up 4 bases and J gave up 1 base; unmatched junction bases: 6. The DNA of the CDR3 is TGTGCCAGCAGCTCTAGACAGGGGAGGAACACTGAAGCTTTCTTT. It is translated as CASSSRQGRNTEAFF.

This chain uses TRBV6-5 with TRBJ1-2, with 7 bases matching TRBD1. CDR3 length equals 15 residues. V was clipped by 2 bases and J by 4 bases; unmatched bases: 7. Germline CDR1 and CDR2: MNHEY and SVGAGI. The DNA of the CDR3 is TGTGCCAGCAGTTACGCCTCGACAGGGCTCTATGGCTACACCTTC. Its protein is CASSYASTGLYGYTF.

In this sample, this clone turned up once. J is TRBJ2-2 and V is TRBV7-3; no clear D. The germline V gene encodes CDR1 SGHTA and CDR2 FQGTGA. This CDR3 has 13 residues. The germline V and J ends were trimmed by 2 bases and 6 bases, with 7 bases remaining between them. The CDR3 sequence is CASSLAGPGELFF. CDR3 nucleotides: TGTGCCAGCAGCTTAGCCGGGCCCGGGGAGCTGTTTTTT.

This sequence joins TRBV6-5 and TRBJ2-7, with 11 bases matching TRBD1. CDR1 is MNHEY, CDR2 SVGAGI, per germline. CDR3 length: 15 residues. J was trimmed by 3 bases and V by 6 bases; bases with no gene match: 7. The DNA of the CDR3 is TGTGCCAGCAGCGATTGGGACAGGGGGAACTACGAGCAGTACTTC. Amino acids: CASSDWDRGNYEQYF.

The chain is built from TRBV9 and TRBJ1-1; D unclear. The germline CDR1 and CDR2 sequences are SGDLS and YYNGEE. The germline V and J ends were trimmed by 0 bases and 2 bases, with 5 bases remaining between them. The CDR3 extends over 13 amino acids. CDR3 nucleotides: TGTGCCAGCAGCGTAGGGACCAACACTGAAGCTTTCTTT. As protein: CASSVGTNTEAFF.